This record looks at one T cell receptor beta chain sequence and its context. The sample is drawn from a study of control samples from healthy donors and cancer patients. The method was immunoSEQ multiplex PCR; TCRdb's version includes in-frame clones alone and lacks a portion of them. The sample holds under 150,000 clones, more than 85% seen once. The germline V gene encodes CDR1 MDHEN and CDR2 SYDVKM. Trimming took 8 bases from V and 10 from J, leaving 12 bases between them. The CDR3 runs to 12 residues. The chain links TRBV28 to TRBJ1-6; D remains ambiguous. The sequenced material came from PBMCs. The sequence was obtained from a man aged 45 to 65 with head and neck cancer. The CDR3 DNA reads TGTGCCAGCCAAACGGGAGGGTCACCCCTCCACTTT. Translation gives CASQTGGSPLHF. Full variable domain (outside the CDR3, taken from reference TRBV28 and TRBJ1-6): DVKVTQSSRYLVKRTGEKVFLECVQDMDHENMFWYRQDPGLGLRLIYFSYDVKMKEKGDIPEGYSVSREKKERFSLILESASTNQTSMYLCASQTGGSPLHFGNGTRLTVT.